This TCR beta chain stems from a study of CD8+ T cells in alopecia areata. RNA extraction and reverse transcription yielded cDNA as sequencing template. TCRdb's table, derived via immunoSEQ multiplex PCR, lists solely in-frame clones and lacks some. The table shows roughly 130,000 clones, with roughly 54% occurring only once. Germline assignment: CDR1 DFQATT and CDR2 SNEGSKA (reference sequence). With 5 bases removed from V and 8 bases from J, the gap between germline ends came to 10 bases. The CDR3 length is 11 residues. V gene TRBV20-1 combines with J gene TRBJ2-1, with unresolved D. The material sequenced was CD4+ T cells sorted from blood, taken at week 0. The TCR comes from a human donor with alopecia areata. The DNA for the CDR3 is TGCAGTGCTTCGCCGCGAGATGAGCAGTTCTTC. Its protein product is CSASPRDEQFF.